This is a list of T cell receptor beta chains from one sample in a study of beta chain features in type 1 diabetes. Sequencing was performed with immunoSEQ multiplex PCR; in TCRdb, only in-frame clones are kept and a portion is missing. Among about 470,000 clones, approximately 30% were seen once, and the ten largest hold 0.05% to 0.07%. The sample consisted of naive CD4+ T cells from blood. The receptor set was obtained from a man aged 18 to 29 in good health. CDR3s leave out the opening cysteine and the closing phenylalanine or tryptophan.

v_gene: TRBV4-1; j_gene: TRBJ2-7; CDR3aa: ASSQEAGGLRYEQY
v_gene: TRBV2; j_gene: TRBJ2-1; CDR3aa: ASSKDRDNEQF
v_gene: TRBV25-1; j_gene: TRBJ2-1; CDR3aa: ASSPIVGLNNEQF
v_gene: TRBV19; j_gene: TRBJ2-6; CDR3aa: ASSTTGLDVLT
v_gene: TRBV29-1; j_gene: TRBJ2-3; CDR3aa: SVVRAGRTDTQY
v_gene: TRBV2; j_gene: TRBJ2-3; CDR3aa: ASRDSGRGPDTQY
v_gene: TRBV6-1; j_gene: TRBJ1-1; CDR3aa: ASSLINTEAF
v_gene: TRBV29-1; j_gene: TRBJ2-7; CDR3aa: SVSGRSYEQY
v_gene: TRBV6-6; j_gene: TRBJ2-2; CDR3aa: ASSYGLAPTGELF
v_gene: TRBV5-6; j_gene: TRBJ2-7; CDR3aa: ASRRAGVQEQY
v_gene: TRBV7-2; j_gene: TRBJ2-1; CDR3aa: ASSFYNEQF
v_gene: TRBV25-1; j_gene: TRBJ1-2; CDR3aa: ASSKSGYGYT
v_gene: TRBV7-2; j_gene: TRBJ2-7; CDR3aa: ASSFGGSNYEQY
v_gene: TRBV2; j_gene: TRBJ2-5; CDR3aa: ASSAYGTAQETQY
v_gene: TRBV7-2; j_gene: TRBJ2-3; CDR3aa: ASSLARGTDTQY
v_gene: TRBV12-5; j_gene: TRBJ2-5; CDR3aa: ASGLAGDETQY
v_gene: TRBV19; j_gene: TRBJ2-1; CDR3aa: ATTGLYNEQF
v_gene: TRBV4-1; j_gene: TRBJ2-1; CDR3aa: ASSQPLATRGNEQF
v_gene: TRBV30; j_gene: TRBJ2-7; CDR3aa: AGHTGEYSYEQY
v_gene: TRBV5-1; j_gene: TRBJ2-7; CDR3aa: ASSLSFSGISYEQY
v_gene: TRBV9; j_gene: TRBJ2-2; CDR3aa: ASRTTGANTGELF
v_gene: TRBV11-2; j_gene: TRBJ2-1; CDR3aa: ASSFRGINEQF
v_gene: TRBV27; j_gene: TRBJ2-7; CDR3aa: ASRGAGGPYEQY
v_gene: TRBV28; j_gene: TRBJ2-7; CDR3aa: ASSVLRGQTSYEQY
v_gene: TRBV6-5; j_gene: TRBJ1-1; CDR3aa: ASSRTRSTEAF
v_gene: TRBV6-5; j_gene: TRBJ2-7; CDR3aa: ASSCNGQGKDYEQY
v_gene: TRBV7-9; j_gene: TRBJ2-7; CDR3aa: ASSFETEKAA
v_gene: TRBV6-6; j_gene: TRBJ2-5; CDR3aa: ASSVGQGARETQY
v_gene: TRBV30; j_gene: TRBJ1-2; CDR3aa: AWSRDRGYT
v_gene: TRBV7-9; j_gene: TRBJ2-2; CDR3aa: ASSFAPGTVTGELF
v_gene: TRBV7-3; j_gene: TRBJ2-3; CDR3aa: ASSLLPSGRGTDTQY
v_gene: TRBV25-1; j_gene: TRBJ2-7; CDR3aa: ASSGALNYEQY
v_gene: TRBV29-1; j_gene: TRBJ2-1; CDR3aa: SVEVDSYNEQF
v_gene: TRBV6-6; j_gene: TRBJ1-2; CDR3aa: ASSYANRGVGYGYT
v_gene: TRBV29-1; j_gene: TRBJ2-5; CDR3aa: SVGQIQETQY
v_gene: TRBV7-2; j_gene: TRBJ2-1; CDR3aa: ASSASRVEQF
v_gene: TRBV21-1; j_gene: TRBJ2-7; CDR3aa: ASSKLGRLDYEQY
v_gene: TRBV30; j_gene: TRBJ2-3; CDR3aa: AWTVSDTQY
v_gene: TRBV30; j_gene: TRBJ2-1; CDR3aa: AWRSAGGHNEQF
v_gene: TRBV28; j_gene: TRBJ2-7; CDR3aa: ASNGQGDEQY
v_gene: TRBV7-2; j_gene: TRBJ2-7; CDR3aa: ASSLGAGAAYEQY
v_gene: TRBV28; j_gene: TRBJ2-7; CDR3aa: ASSLVRERPEQY
v_gene: TRBV7-8; j_gene: TRBJ2-7; CDR3aa: ASSTRDPTYEQY
v_gene: TRBV23-1; j_gene: TRBJ2-1; CDR3aa: ASKFAGEEKDEQF
v_gene: TRBV5-1; j_gene: TRBJ2-7; CDR3aa: ASSRRDSYEQY
v_gene: TRBV7-9; j_gene: TRBJ2-3; CDR3aa: ASRSRADTQY
v_gene: TRBV6-1; j_gene: TRBJ2-5; CDR3aa: ASSENPRQKTQY
v_gene: TRBV29-1; j_gene: TRBJ1-2; CDR3aa: SVEGTAANYGYT
v_gene: TRBV7-2; j_gene: TRBJ1-2; CDR3aa: ASSLAPRAGGYT
v_gene: TRBV27; j_gene: TRBJ2-7; CDR3aa: ASSKLAGVSEQY
v_gene: TRBV27; j_gene: TRBJ2-1; CDR3aa: ASSLKLRQF
v_gene: TRBV9; j_gene: TRBJ2-5; CDR3aa: ASSVDPSGRETQY
v_gene: TRBV30; j_gene: TRBJ1-5; CDR3aa: AWRGQYNQPQH